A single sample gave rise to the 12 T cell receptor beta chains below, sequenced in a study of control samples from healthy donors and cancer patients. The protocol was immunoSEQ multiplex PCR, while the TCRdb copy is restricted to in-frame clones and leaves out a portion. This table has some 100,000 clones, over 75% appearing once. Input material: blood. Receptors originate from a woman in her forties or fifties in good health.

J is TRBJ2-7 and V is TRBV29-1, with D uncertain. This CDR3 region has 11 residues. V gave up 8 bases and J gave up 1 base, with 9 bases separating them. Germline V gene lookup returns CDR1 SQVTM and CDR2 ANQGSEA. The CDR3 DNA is TGCAGCACCAGTGATTCCTACGAGCAGTACTTC. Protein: CSTSDSYEQYF.

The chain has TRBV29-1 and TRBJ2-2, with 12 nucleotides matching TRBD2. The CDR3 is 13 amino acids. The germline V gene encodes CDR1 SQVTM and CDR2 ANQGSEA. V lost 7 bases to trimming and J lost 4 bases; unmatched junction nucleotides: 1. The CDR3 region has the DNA TGCAGCGGGGGACTAGCGGGCACCGGGGAGCTGTTTTTT. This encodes CSGGLAGTGELFF.

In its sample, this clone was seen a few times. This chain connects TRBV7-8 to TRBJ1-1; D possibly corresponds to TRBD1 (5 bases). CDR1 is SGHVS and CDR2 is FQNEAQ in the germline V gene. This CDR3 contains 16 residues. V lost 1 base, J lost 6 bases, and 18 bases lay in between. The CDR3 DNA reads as TGTGCCAGCAGCTTAGAATTGGCAGGGCGGAGTGCTGAAGCTTTCTTT. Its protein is CASSLELAGRSAEAFF. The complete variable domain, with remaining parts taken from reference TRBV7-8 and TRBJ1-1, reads GAGVSQSPRYKVAKRGQDVALRCDPISGHVSLFWYQQALGQGPEFLTYFQNEAQLDKSGLPSDRFFAERPEGSVSTLKIQRTQQEDSAVYLCASSLELAGRSAEAFFGQGTRLTVV.

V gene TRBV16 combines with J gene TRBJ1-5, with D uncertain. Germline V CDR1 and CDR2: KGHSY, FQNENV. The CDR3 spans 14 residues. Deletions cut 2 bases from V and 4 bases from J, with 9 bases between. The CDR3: CASSQQSQNQPQHF. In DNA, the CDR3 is TGTGCCAGCAGCCAACAGTCTCAGAATCAGCCCCAGCATTTT.

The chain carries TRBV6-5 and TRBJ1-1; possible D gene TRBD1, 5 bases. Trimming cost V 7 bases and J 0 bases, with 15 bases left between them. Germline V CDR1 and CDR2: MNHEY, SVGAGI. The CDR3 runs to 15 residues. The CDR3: CASTRGDTMNTEAFF. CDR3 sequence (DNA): TGTGCCAGCACTAGAGGGGATACTATGAACACTGAAGCTTTCTTT.

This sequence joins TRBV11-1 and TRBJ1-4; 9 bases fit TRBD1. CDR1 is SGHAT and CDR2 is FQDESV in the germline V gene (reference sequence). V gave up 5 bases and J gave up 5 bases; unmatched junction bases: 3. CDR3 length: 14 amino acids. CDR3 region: CASSNRGLNEKLFF. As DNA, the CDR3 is TGTGCCAGCAGCAACAGGGGGCTAAATGAAAAACTGTTTTTT.

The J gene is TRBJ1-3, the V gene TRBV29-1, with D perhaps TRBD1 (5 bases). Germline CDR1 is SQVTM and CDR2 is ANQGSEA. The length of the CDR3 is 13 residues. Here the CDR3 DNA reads TGCAGTGTAGAAGGGGCGCGTGGAAACACCATATATTTT. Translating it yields CSVEGARGNTIYF. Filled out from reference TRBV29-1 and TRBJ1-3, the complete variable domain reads SAVISQKPSRDICQRGTSLTIQCQVDSQVTMMFWYRQQPGQSLTLIATANQGSEATYESGFVIDKFPISRPNLTFSTLTVSNMSPEDSSIYLCSVEGARGNTIYFGEGSWLTVV.

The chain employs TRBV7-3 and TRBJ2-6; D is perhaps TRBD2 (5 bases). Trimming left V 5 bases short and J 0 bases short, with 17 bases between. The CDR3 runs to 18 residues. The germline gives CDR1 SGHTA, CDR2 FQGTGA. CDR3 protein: CASSPLWRANSGANVLTF. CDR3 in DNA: TGTGCCAGCAGCCCCCTGTGGCGGGCGAACTCTGGGGCCAACGTCCTGACTTTC. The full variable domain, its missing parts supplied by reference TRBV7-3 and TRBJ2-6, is GAGVSQTPSNKVTEKGKYVELRCDPISGHTALYWYRQSLGQGPEFLIYFQGTGAADDSGLPNDRFFAVRPEGSVSTLKIQRTERGDSAVYLCASSPLWRANSGANVLTFGAGSRLTVL.

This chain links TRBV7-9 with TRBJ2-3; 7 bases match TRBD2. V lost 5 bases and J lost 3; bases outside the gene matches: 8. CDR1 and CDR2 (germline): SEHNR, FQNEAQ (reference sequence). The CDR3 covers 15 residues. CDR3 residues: CASSRGGLMTDTQYF. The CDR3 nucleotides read TGTGCCAGCAGCCGCGGGGGACTAATGACAGATACGCAGTATTTT. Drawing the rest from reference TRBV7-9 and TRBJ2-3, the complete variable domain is DTGVSQNPRHKITKRGQNVTFRCDPISEHNRLYWYRQTLGQGPEFLTYFQNEAQLEKSRLLSDRFSAERPKGSFSTLEIQRTEQGDSAMYLCASSRGGLMTDTQYFGPGTRLTVL.

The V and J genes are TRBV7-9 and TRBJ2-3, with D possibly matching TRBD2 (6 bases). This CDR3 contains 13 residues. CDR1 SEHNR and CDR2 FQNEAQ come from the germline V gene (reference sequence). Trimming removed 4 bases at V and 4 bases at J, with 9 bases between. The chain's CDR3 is CASSSGVADTQYF. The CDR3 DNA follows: TGTGCCAGCAGCTCGGGAGTCGCAGATACGCAGTATTTT.

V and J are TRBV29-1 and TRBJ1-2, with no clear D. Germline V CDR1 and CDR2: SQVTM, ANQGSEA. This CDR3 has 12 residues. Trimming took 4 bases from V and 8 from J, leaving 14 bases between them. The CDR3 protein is CSVGWGGYGYTF. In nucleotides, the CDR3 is TGCAGCGTTGGGTGGGGAGGCTACGGCTACACCTTC.

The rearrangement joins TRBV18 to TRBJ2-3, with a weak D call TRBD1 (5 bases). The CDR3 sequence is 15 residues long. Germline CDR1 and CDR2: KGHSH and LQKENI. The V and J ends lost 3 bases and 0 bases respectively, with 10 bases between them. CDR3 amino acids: CASSPSQESTDTQYF. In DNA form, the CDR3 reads TGTGCCAGCTCACCCTCACAGGAGAGCACAGATACGCAGTATTTT.